The 32 T cell receptor beta chains below come from one sample, sequenced in a study of cytomegalovirus exposure and HLA in healthy donors. PCR amplification relied on 60 Vbeta primers (plus 13 Jbeta primers). This table comes from immunoSEQ multiplex PCR, and its TCRdb copy is limited to in-frame clones, with some not included. The data show approximately 160,000 clones, approximately 80% seen once. What was sequenced was PBMCs. The source of these receptors is a woman aged 40 to 55 in good health and CMV-seropositive.

Of note for this clone: At one end the junction does not follow the germline gene, possibly because of a read error. The chain uses TRBV4-3 and TRBJ1-2; TRBD1 matches 7 bases. The CDR3 has 16 amino acids. CDR1 is LGHNA and CDR2 is YSLEER in the germline V gene. The CDR3 region has the DNA TGCGCCAGCAGCCAAGATAGAGGGACAGTTAACTATAGCTACACCTTC. Protein sequence: CASSQDRGTVNYSYTF.

This clone has just a few counts. This rearrangement joins TRBV5-1 to TRBJ2-1; TRBD2 might be the D (5 bases). Germline CDR1 and CDR2: SGHRS and YFSETQ. V lost 0 bases and J 0 bases, leaving 10 bases between the germline ends. The length of the CDR3 is 16 residues. CDR3 amino acids: CASSLEEGSSYNEQFF. Written as DNA, the CDR3 is TGCGCCAGCAGCTTGGAGGAAGGGAGCTCCTACAATGAGCAGTTCTTC.

The V call is TRBV13, the J call TRBJ2-7, with D possibly TRBD1 on 5 matching bases. Germline V gene sequence: CDR1 PRHDT, CDR2 FYEKMQ (reference sequence). This CDR3 contains 17 residues. Trimming stripped 0 bases from V and 2 bases from J, with 17 bases between. DNA for the CDR3: TGTGCCAGCAGCTTAGGCGGGCCGGCAGGGTCAACCTACGAGCAGTACTTC. Translating gives CASSLGGPAGSTYEQYF. Full variable domain (rest looked up from reference TRBV13 and TRBJ2-7): AAGVIQSPRHLIKEKRETATLKCYPIPRHDTVYWYQQGPGQDPQFLISFYEKMQSDKGSIPDRFSAQQFSDYHSELNMSSLELGDSALYFCASSLGGPAGSTYEQYFGPGTRLTVT.

The chain links TRBV28 to TRBJ2-3; D gene uncertain. V was clipped by 7 bases and J by 3 bases, with 14 bases between them. Germline lookup yields CDR1 MDHEN and CDR2 SYDVKM. This CDR3 comprises 14 residues. In DNA, the CDR3 is TGTGCCAGCAAGAATGCAGGCATTACAGATACGCAGTATTTT. This translates into CASKNAGITDTQYF. Using reference TRBV28 and TRBJ2-3 for the parts outside the CDR3, the full variable domain is DVKVTQSSRYLVKRTGEKVFLECVQDMDHENMFWYRQDPGLGLRLIYFSYDVKMKEKGDIPEGYSVSREKKERFSLILESASTNQTSMYLCASKNAGITDTQYFGPGTRLTVL.

This chain joins TRBV5-1 and TRBJ2-1; 7 nucleotides line up with TRBD2. CDR1 and CDR2 (germline): SGHRS, YFSETQ. The junction had 8 bases not matched to a gene; V was cut back by 3 bases and J by 5 bases. The CDR3 length is 15 residues. CDR3 in DNA: TGCGCCAGCAGCTCGACCGAGCGGGATCACAATGAGCAGTTCTTC. As protein: CASSSTERDHNEQFF.

The rearrangement links TRBV28 to TRBJ1-1, with a possible D match to TRBD1 (5 bases). Germline CDR1 MDHEN, CDR2 SYDVKM. Deletions cut 6 bases from V and 1 base from J, with 21 bases between. There are 17 residues in the CDR3. CDR3 protein: CASSSRWGPTPNTEAFF. The CDR3 DNA reads TGTGCCAGCAGCTCCAGATGGGGCCCCACCCCGAACACTGAAGCTTTCTTT.

This clone was observed once. V is TRBV7-8 and J is TRBJ2-7; D is unresolved. Germline V gene data show CDR1 as SGHVS and CDR2 as FQNEAQ. Trimming removed 4 bases from V and 2 bases from J, with 12 bases in between. The CDR3 runs 14 residues. The CDR3, as DNA: TGTGCCAGCAGCTCCGCCCGGTTAGCCTACGAGCAGTACTTC. This translates into CASSSARLAYEQYF. The full variable domain, with the rest looked up from reference TRBV7-8 and TRBJ2-7, is GAGVSQSPRYKVAKRGQDVALRCDPISGHVSLFWYQQALGQGPEFLTYFQNEAQLDKSGLPSDRFFAERPEGSVSTLKIQRTQQEDSAVYLCASSSARLAYEQYFGPGTRLTVT.

This sequence joins TRBV7-2 and TRBJ2-5; 14 bases fit TRBD2. The assigned J gene may be wrong: the sequence end matches TRBJ2-7 better. The CDR3 runs to 15 residues. The V gene's germline CDR1 is SGHTA and CDR2 FQGNSA. The chain's CDR3 is CASSLGTSGSYEQYF. The DNA for the CDR3 is TGTGCCAGCAGCTTGGGGACTAGCGGGAGCTACGAGCAGTACTTC.

This clone was found a few times. The rearrangement joins TRBV5-1 to TRBJ2-5, with D perhaps TRBD1 (6 bases). The CDR3 extends over 14 amino acids. CDR1 is SGHRS and CDR2 is YFSETQ in the germline V gene. The V end was cut by 1 base, the J end by 5 bases, with 12 bases between. The chain's CDR3 is CASSLNQGTETQYF. As DNA, the CDR3 is TGCGCCAGCAGCTTGAATCAGGGGACGGAGACCCAGTACTTC.

This clone was found a few times. This chain uses TRBV27 with TRBJ2-7, with a tentative D call TRBD1 (6 bases). Germline V gene sequence: CDR1 MNHEY, CDR2 SMNVEV (reference sequence). The CDR3 runs to 12 residues. V was cut by 10 bases and J by 3 bases, with 13 bases left in between. The CDR3 loop reads CATTGTSYEQYF. CDR3 in DNA: TGTGCCACTACCGGGACAAGCTACGAGCAGTACTTC.

V usage is TRBV6-6 and J usage is TRBJ2-7; a weak D match, TRBD2 (5 bases). Trimming took off 2 bases at V and 5 bases at J, with 10 bases between the two ends. Looked up from germline, CDR1 is MNHNY and CDR2 is SVGAGI (reference sequence). CDR3 length equals 13 residues. The chain's CDR3 is CASSYRDVNEQYF. Here the CDR3 DNA reads TGTGCCAGCAGTTACCGGGATGTGAACGAGCAGTACTTC.

V gene TRBV6-5 combines with J gene TRBJ1-3; D uncertain. V was cut by 7 bases and J by 1 base, with 11 bases left in between. The CDR3 is 14 amino acids. CDR1 MNHEY and CDR2 SVGAGI come from the germline V gene. In DNA, the CDR3 is TGTGCCAGCATGCGCGGGCCTTCTGGAAACACCATATATTTT. It yields the protein CASMRGPSGNTIYF.

The genes are TRBV5-1 and TRBJ2-3, with 12 bases lining up with TRBD2. The CDR3 spans 18 residues. Per the germline V gene, CDR1 is SGHRS and CDR2 is YFSETQ. V lost 3 bases to trimming and J lost 0 bases; unmatched junction nucleotides: 8. Written as DNA, the CDR3 is TGCGCCAGCAGCTCAATACTAGCGGGAGGATCTAGCACAGATACGCAGTATTTT. This codes for CASSSILAGGSSTDTQYF.

The chain employs TRBV7-8 and TRBJ2-5; perhaps TRBD1 as D (6 bases). The CDR3 runs 15 residues. The V gene's germline CDR1 is SGHVS and CDR2 FQNEAQ. The V end lost 3 bases, the J end lost 5 bases, and 16 bases lay between the germline ends. The CDR3 is CASSFPPARGETQYF. The CDR3 DNA reads TGTGCCAGCAGCTTCCCCCCAGCGAGGGGGGAGACCCAGTACTTC.

As regards this clone: This CDR3 is also generated by other DNA sequences in the sample. The chain uses TRBV27 and TRBJ1-1; D gene uncertain. Trimming left V 3 bases short and J 0 bases short, with 5 bases between. In germline, CDR1 is MNHEY, CDR2 SMNVEV (reference sequence). There are 13 residues in the CDR3. The CDR3 is CASSLSMNTEAFF. For the CDR3, the DNA is TGTGCCAGCAGTTTGTCAATGAACACTGAAGCTTTCTTT.

DNA of the CDR3: TGTGCCAGCAGTTTTACAGGGGTCGTCACAGATACGCAGTATTTT. Its translation is CASSFTGVVTDTQYF. The chain combines TRBV28 with TRBJ2-3; 7 bases agree with TRBD1. CDR1 MDHEN and CDR2 SYDVKM come from the germline V gene. The CDR3 is 15 residues long. Trimming cost V 3 bases and J 2 bases; bases outside gene matches: 5. Supplemented by reference TRBV28 and TRBJ2-3, the full variable domain reads DVKVTQSSRYLVKRTGEKVFLECVQDMDHENMFWYRQDPGLGLRLIYFSYDVKMKEKGDIPEGYSVSREKKERFSLILESASTNQTSMYLCASSFTGVVTDTQYFGPGTRLTVL.

This clone was picked up a small number of times. The chain has TRBV28 and TRBJ1-1; 8 nucleotides align to TRBD1. Germline assignment: CDR1 MDHEN and CDR2 SYDVKM. The J segment lost 7 bases and the V segment lost 6 bases, leaving 10 bases of the junction unmatched. This CDR3 is built from 14 residues. This chain's CDR3 is CASSPPDRAGEAFF. CDR3 sequence (DNA): TGTGCCAGCAGCCCCCCGGACAGGGCGGGTGAAGCTTTCTTT.

V gene TRBV11-3 combines with J gene TRBJ1-1; D is perhaps TRBD1 (5 bases). The V gene's germline CDR1 is SGHNT and CDR2 YENEEA. This CDR3 contains 15 residues. Trimming cost V 4 bases and J 5 bases, with 17 bases left between them. CDR3 bases: TGTGCCAGCAGCTCCCTGGGCCCCCCAGGGACTGAAGCTTTCTTT. It yields the protein CASSSLGPPGTEAFF.

The chain has TRBV30 and TRBJ2-2; unclear D gene. Between the trimmed V and J ends, which lost 3 bases and 3 bases, there was a span of 11 bases. The CDR3 extends over 14 amino acids. CDR1 and CDR2 from the germline V gene are GTSNPN and SVGIG (reference sequence). CDR3 sequence: CAWRADLYTGELFF. The CDR3 DNA is TGTGCCTGGAGAGCTGACTTGTACACCGGGGAGCTGTTTTTT.

The rearrangement uses TRBV7-2 and TRBJ2-5; D is undetermined. CDR1 and CDR2 (germline): SGHTA, FQGNSA. There are 15 residues in the CDR3. V lost 2 bases to trimming and J lost 2 bases, with 12 bases between them. The CDR3 reads CASSLTPGRQETQYF. The CDR3 region has the DNA TGTGCCAGCAGCTTAACCCCCGGCAGGCAAGAGACCCAGTACTTC.

This chain uses TRBV19 with TRBJ1-1; 7 bases map to TRBD1. The CDR3 extends over 16 amino acids. The junction had 17 bases not matched to a gene; V was cut back by 2 bases and J by 11 bases. Germline V gives CDR1 LNHDA, CDR2 SQIVND (reference sequence). As DNA, the CDR3 is TGTGCCAGTAGTATATGGCTTGTGGACAGGCGATCTAAGGCTTTCTTT. Encoded protein: CASSIWLVDRRSKAFF.

The CDR3 protein is CSVRQSGYEQYF. DNA of the CDR3: TGCAGCGTGCGACAGAGTGGTTACGAGCAGTACTTC. This chain connects TRBV29-1 to TRBJ2-5, with D possibly being TRBD1 (5 bases). Matching the DNA end better, TRBJ2-7 makes the J call doubtful. CDR1 is SQVTM and CDR2 is ANQGSEA in the germline V gene. The CDR3 length is 12 residues.

This clone was found once. The rearrangement joins TRBV6-5 to TRBJ2-1; D ambiguous. The CDR3 is made up of 15 amino acids. Trimming left V 8 bases short and J 9 bases short, with 23 bases between. Germline lookup yields CDR1 MNHEY and CDR2 SVGAGI. CDR3: CASSKFTVLVLEQFF. The CDR3 bases are TGTGCCAGCTCTAAATTTACCGTCCTAGTTCTTGAGCAGTTCTTC.

This chain links TRBV7-2 with TRBJ2-7, with 11 positions matching TRBD2. V lost 5 bases, J lost 4 bases, and 7 bases stayed unmatched. Germline CDR1 and CDR2: SGHTA and FQGNSA. The CDR3 sequence is 15 residues long. The CDR3 loop is CASSRVGTSGYEQYF. CDR3 sequence (DNA): TGTGCCAGCAGCCGGGTCGGGACTAGCGGTTACGAGCAGTACTTC.

This chain links TRBV11-2 with TRBJ2-1, with D unclear. Germline CDR1 and CDR2: SGHAT and FQNNGV. Trimming removed 4 bases at V and 7 bases at J, with 11 bases between. The CDR3 runs 13 residues. Written as DNA, the CDR3 is TGTGCCAGCAGCTCGGTCCTGAAAAATGAGCAGTTCTTC. Translated, it gives CASSSVLKNEQFF.

The chain is built from TRBV19 and TRBJ2-7; 9 bases align to TRBD1. The CDR3 runs 15 residues. Germline CDR1 and CDR2: LNHDA and SQIVND (reference sequence). Unmatched junction bases numbered 7, after V lost 3 bases and J lost 4 bases. Written as DNA, the CDR3 is TGTGCCAGTAGTATCAGGGGACAGGGAGCTTACGAGCAGTACTTC. This encodes CASSIRGQGAYEQYF.

The chain joins TRBV4-1 to TRBJ2-1, with TRBD2 matching 16 bases. The CDR3 has 18 residues. V lost 4 bases to trimming and J lost 12 bases; unmatched junction nucleotides: 15. In germline, CDR1 is MGHRA, CDR2 YSYEKL. The CDR3 nucleotides read TGCGCCAGCAGCCGATCCGGGACTAGCGGGAGGGTAGTGAGTGGGCAGTTCTTC. Translation gives CASSRSGTSGRVVSGQFF.

The V gene is TRBV6-5, the J gene TRBJ1-3; 7 bases are a match to TRBD1. The germline V gene encodes CDR1 MNHEY and CDR2 SVGAGI. V was pared by 4 bases and J by 6 bases, with 9 bases of the junction left unmatched. The CDR3 length is 15 residues. The CDR3 is CASSFEYRGLNTIYF. In DNA form, the CDR3 reads TGTGCCAGCAGTTTTGAATACAGGGGTCTAAACACCATATATTTT.

V is TRBV27 and J is TRBJ2-7; 10 bases are shared with TRBD2. V lost 3 bases and J lost 4; bases outside the gene matches: 6. There are 15 residues in the CDR3. Per germline, CDR1 MNHEY and CDR2 SMNVEV (reference sequence). The CDR3 here is CASSLSGGAYYEQYF. As DNA, the CDR3 is TGTGCCAGCAGTTTGAGCGGGGGGGCTTATTACGAGCAGTACTTC.

The V and J genes are TRBV18 and TRBJ2-3, with TRBD1 matching over 8 bases. The CDR3 runs to 13 residues. Losses at the gene ends were 11 bases for V and 2 bases for J; bases not matched to a gene: 6. Germline CDR1 and CDR2: KGHSH and LQKENI. The CDR3 bases are TGTGCCGCTCGGGACAGGCTCACAGATACGCAGTATTTT. Protein sequence: CAARDRLTDTQYF. The full variable domain, in which reference TRBV18 and TRBJ2-3 provide the parts outside the CDR3, is NAGVMQNPRHLVRRRGQEARLRCSPMKGHSHVYWYRQLPEEGLKFMVYLQKENIIDESGMPKERFSAEFPKEGPSILRIQQVVRGDSAAYFCAARDRLTDTQYFGPGTRLTVL.

This chain uses TRBV28 with TRBJ2-7; 10 nucleotides match TRBD1. The CDR3 has 13 residues. Germline CDR1 is MDHEN and CDR2 is SYDVKM. V gave up 6 bases and J gave up 9 bases; unmatched junction bases: 8. The CDR3 sequence: CASSPGQGLVQYF. The CDR3 DNA sequence: TGTGCCAGCAGCCCGGGACAGGGGTTGGTGCAGTACTTC.

In its sample, this clone was seen once. The chain carries TRBV5-1 and TRBJ2-5; 9 positions agree with TRBD1. Looked up from germline, CDR1 is SGHRS and CDR2 is YFSETQ. The CDR3 consists of 15 residues. V trimming: 3 bases; J trimming: 4 bases; junction bases outside the gene matches: 7. In nucleotides, the CDR3 is TGCGCCAGCAGCTCGGGGGGACAGGGTAGAGAGACCCAGTACTTC. Translated: CASSSGGQGRETQYF. Full variable domain (missing parts from reference TRBV5-1 and TRBJ2-5): KAGVTQTPRYLIKTRGQQVTLSCSPISGHRSVSWYQQTPGQGLQFLFEYFSETQRNKGNFPGRFSGRQFSNSRSEMNVSTLELGDSALYLCASSSGGQGRETQYFGPGTRLLVL.